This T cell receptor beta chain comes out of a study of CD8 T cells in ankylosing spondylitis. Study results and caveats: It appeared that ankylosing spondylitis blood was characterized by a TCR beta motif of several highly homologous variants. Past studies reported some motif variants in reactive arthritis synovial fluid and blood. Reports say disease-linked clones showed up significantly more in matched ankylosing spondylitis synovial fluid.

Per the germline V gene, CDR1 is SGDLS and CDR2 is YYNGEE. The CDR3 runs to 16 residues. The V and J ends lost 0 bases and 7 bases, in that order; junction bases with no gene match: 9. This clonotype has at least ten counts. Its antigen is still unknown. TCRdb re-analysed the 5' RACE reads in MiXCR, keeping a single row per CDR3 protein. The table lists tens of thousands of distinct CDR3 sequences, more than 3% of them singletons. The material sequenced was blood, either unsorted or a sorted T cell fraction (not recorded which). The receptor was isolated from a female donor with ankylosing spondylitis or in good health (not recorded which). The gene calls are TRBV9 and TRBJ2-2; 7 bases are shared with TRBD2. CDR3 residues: CASSVAGSGLSGELFF. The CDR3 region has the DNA TGTGCCAGCAGCGTAGCGGGTAGCGGGCTCAGCGGGGAGCTGTTTTTT.